This TCR beta chain originates from a study of blood T cell repertoires in COVID-19 (dated by TCRdb to 2019 to 2021). A note on the overall study: The collaborator samples originated in the United States, Italy and Spain and spanned the acute and convalescent phases of COVID-19. The material from the prospective study consisted of cDNA or gDNA derived from T cells, B-cell-depleted T cells, or PBMCs. Deeply sampled blood TCRbeta repertoires from subjects exposed to, actively infected with, or recovered from COVID-19 were included in the dataset. A freely available public database, intended as a resource for researchers studying the immune response to SARS-CoV-2, is where the repertoires were released. The samples were drawn from two sources: the first 160 participants of the ongoing ImmuneRACE study, and over 950 subjects contributed by 6 global collaborators. Nearly every sample came with metadata listing a de-identified subject ID, COVID-19 status, age in years and sex. Where available, HLA class I and class II types were taken from metadata supplied by the sample provider and were not determined by assay-based typing. Broad study findings and their caveats: The quantity of clinical and demographic metadata differed by source and by participant and was supplied without curation.

The collaborating institutions used their own protocols to collect whole blood in K2EDTA tubes. For TCRbeta analysis, collaborator samples were shipped as frozen whole blood, as isolated PBMCs, or as DNA extracted from either sample type. Reading from cysteine to phenylalanine, the CDR3 counts 17 amino acids. Only the CDR3 DNA is retained, 51 bases long and in frame from the first base. Relative to germline, V is missing 6 bases and J is missing 0 bases, with 9 bases of the junction outside any gene match. CDR1 and CDR2 are read off the germline V gene (reference sequence) as LNHDA and SQIVND. Notes on this clone: Its binding antigen is unknown. Per-base quality was not reported, and no clone a single base away is much larger than it.

TCRbeta CDR3 regions were amplified from genomic DNA using the immunoSEQ Assay, a bias-controlled multiplex PCR. On the study's bioinformatics: The number of nucleated cells in each sample was estimated by amplification of reference gene primers within the assay. Sequence reads were collapsed and filtered to measure the absolute abundance of every unique TCRbeta CDR3 rearrangement. For each sample, productive Simpson clonality was calculated by taking the square root of Simpson's diversity index across productive rearrangements. As stored in TCRdb, this immuneACCESS dataset retains in-frame rearrangements with V and J assigned. A fraction of the clones does not appear; measured against another copy, unresolved V genes explain less than half of the discrepancy, and the remainder lacks a known reason. V and J calls and clone size are copied from that table; D and trimming were computed from the DNA. This sample has about 40,000 clones in its table, and 75% to 95% of those were observed once. The ten largest clones add up to around 5.8% of the sample.

The chain links TRBV19 with TRBJ2-1; 9 junctional bases match TRBD2. The sample comprised peripheral blood. The TCR was taken from an elderly woman with acute or convalescent COVID-19. The CDR3 region has the sequence CASSNPGLASSYNEQFF. The nucleotides are TGTGCCAGTAGCAACCCGGGACTAGCAAGCTCCTACAATGAGCAGTTCTTC.